This T cell receptor beta chain was captured in a study of human thymus T cells. The protocol was immunoSEQ multiplex PCR, while the TCRdb copy is restricted to in-frame clones and leaves out a portion. Here the sample spans around 44,000 clones, nearly 95% being singletons. Those donating were healthy Finnish infants in corrective surgery for congenital heart defects. This receptor was identified in a boy less than two years old with a congenital heart defect but otherwise immunologically healthy. The sample taken for sequencing was blood.

The CDR3 sequence is CASSQDNRNYGYTF. The CDR3 DNA reads TGTGCCAGCAGCCAAGATAACAGGAACTATGGCTACACCTTC. V and J are TRBV4-2 and TRBJ1-2; perhaps TRBD1 as D (5 bases). V lost 0 bases to trimming and J lost 2 bases, with 7 bases between them. The CDR3 length is 14 residues. From germline, CDR1 is LGHNA and CDR2 YNFKEQ.